These T cell receptor beta chains were read from a single sample in a study of blood T cell repertoires in COVID-19. Profiling relied on immunoSEQ multiplex PCR, and the TCRdb table lists in-frame clones only, not all of them. In the table there are about 130,000 clones, over 75% of which are singletons. Sequencing input: peripheral blood. Source of these receptors: a man aged 55 to 70 with acute or convalescent COVID-19. The CDR3 runs from the conserved cysteine through the conserved F or W. A D gene is named only where the DNA matches it firmly. Clone size is not always given. Where it is, it says once, few, many or a class for expanded clones.

CDR3aa	CDR3nt	abundance	v_gene	j_gene	d_gene
CASSPSDRAGNTIYF	TGTGCCAGCAGTCCATCTGACAGGGCTGGAAACACCATATATTTT	once	TRBV28	TRBJ1-3	TRBD1
CASSVARGGTEAFF	TGTGCCAGCAGCGTGGCCAGGGGAGGGACTGAAGCTTTCTTT	-	TRBV9	TRBJ1-1	-
CASRRFAGGVYNEQFF	TGTGCCAGCAGAAGGTTCGCGGGAGGGGTCTACAATGAGCAGTTCTTC	few	TRBV2	TRBJ2-1	TRBD2
CASSPFADSYEQYF	TGTGCCAGCTCACCCTTTGCGGATTCCTACGAGCAGTACTTC	-	TRBV18	TRBJ2-7	-
CATSASRGAGNTIYF	TGTGCCACCAGTGCCAGTCGCGGGGCTGGAAACACCATATATTTT	-	TRBV24-1	TRBJ1-3	-
CASSREGTGLTEAFF	TGTGCCAGCAGCCGAGAGGGGACAGGGCTCACTGAAGCTTTCTTT	-	TRBV7-3	TRBJ1-1	TRBD1
CASSYSGGLSYEQYF	TGTGCCAGCAGTTATAGCGGGGGCCTCTCCTACGAGCAGTACTTC	-	TRBV28	TRBJ2-7	TRBD2
CASSGGTGLTTYIAKNIQYF	TGCGCCAGCAGCGGGGGGACAGGCCTAACGACTTATATAGCCAAAAACATTCAGTACTTC	-	TRBV5-1	TRBJ2-4	TRBD1
CASRSPGGTGEQYF	TGTGCCAGCAGGTCCCCCGGGGGGACGGGGGAGCAGTACTTC	-	TRBV6-5	TRBJ2-7	TRBD2
CSVDRTGGRTEAFF	TGCAGCGTTGACAGGACAGGGGGTAGGACTGAAGCTTTCTTT	-	TRBV29-1	TRBJ1-1	TRBD1
CASSPGDRVGYGYTF	TGTGCCAGCTCACCAGGCGACAGGGTAGGCTATGGCTACACCTTC	-	TRBV18	TRBJ1-2	TRBD1
CASSFGYRDSYGYTF	TGTGCCAGCAGTTTTGGATACCGGGACAGCTATGGCTACACCTTC	-	TRBV28	TRBJ1-2	TRBD1
CASSQVAREQFF	TGTGCCAGCAGCCAAGTAGCTCGGGAGCAGTTCTTC	-	TRBV3-1/TRBV3-2	TRBJ2-1	-
CASSYGGRTGGYTF	TGTGCCAGCAGTTACGGGGGGCGAACGGGCGGCTACACCTTC	few	TRBV28	TRBJ1-2	-
CAWTGQGAGNQPQHF	TGTGCCTGGACCGGACAGGGGGCAGGCAATCAGCCCCAGCATTTT	few	TRBV30	TRBJ1-5	TRBD1
CASSSGHLIQREVGSEQFF	TGCGCCAGCAGCTCCGGACATTTGATACAGCGGGAGGTGGGCAGTGAGCAGTTCTTC	-	TRBV5-1	TRBJ2-1	TRBD2